This T cell receptor (beta chain) derives from a study of shared clonotypes between healthy human individuals. Study in general: Those who served as donors were a couple of women and a few men between the ages of 18 and 49. Each donor's CD8 memory used one plate, CD8 naive two, each CD4 subset three.

Positive CCR7 selection of CD45RO-negative cells yielded the naive CD8 cells, and terminally differentiated effector memory CD45RA+ cells were excluded. This CDR3 has 15 amino acids. Germline V lookup: CDR1 MGHRA, CDR2 YSYEKL. Trimming left V 0 bases short and J 6 bases short, with 14 bases between. Measured with immunoSEQ multiplex PCR; TCRdb has only the in-frame clones, and not every one. The table includes 550,000 to 650,000 clones, 95% to 96% detected once. As concerns this clone: The antigen is not known.

Findings and caveats of the study: Donor clonotype sharing was expected to depend on sequencing depth. Sharing across four donors was highest in naive CD4 (around 5%) and lowest in memory CD8 (roughly 0.4%).

Specimen: naive CD8+ T cells sorted from blood. This receptor was obtained from a woman aged 25 to 39 in good health. The V call is TRBV4-1, the J call TRBJ1-1, with D perhaps matching TRBD1 (6 bases). In nucleotides, the CDR3 is TGCGCCAGCAGCCAAGAAGGGGGGTTACTTTCTGAAGCTTTCTTT. It yields the protein CASSQEGGLLSEAFF.